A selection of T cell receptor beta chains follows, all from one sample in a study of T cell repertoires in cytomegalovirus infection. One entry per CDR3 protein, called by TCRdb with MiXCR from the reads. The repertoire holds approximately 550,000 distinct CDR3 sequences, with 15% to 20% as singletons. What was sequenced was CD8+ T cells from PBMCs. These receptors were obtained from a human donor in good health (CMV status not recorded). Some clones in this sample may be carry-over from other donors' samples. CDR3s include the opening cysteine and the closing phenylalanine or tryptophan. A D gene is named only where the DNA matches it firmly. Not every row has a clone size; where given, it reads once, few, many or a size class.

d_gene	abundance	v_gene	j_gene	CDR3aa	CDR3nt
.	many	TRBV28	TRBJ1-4	CASSLRGRPEEKLFF	TGTGCCAGCAGTTTACGGGGCAGGCCAGAGGAAAAACTGTTTTTT
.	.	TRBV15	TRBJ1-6	CATSRDGSHNSPLHF	TGTGCCACCAGCAGAGACGGCAGCCATAATTCACCCCTCCACTTT
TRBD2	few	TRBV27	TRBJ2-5	CASRHRAGGAQETQYF	TGTGCCAGCAGGCACCGGGCGGGGGGGGCCCAAGAGACCCAGTACTTC
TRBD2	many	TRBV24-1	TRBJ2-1	CATSEGAGTSGGTVHDEQFF	TGTGCCACCAGTGAGGGTGCTGGGACTAGCGGGGGAACCGTTCACGATGAGCAGTTCTTC
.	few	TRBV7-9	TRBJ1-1	CASSLEGLGNTEAFF	TGTGCCAGCAGCCTGGAGGGGCTGGGGAACACTGAAGCTTTCTTT
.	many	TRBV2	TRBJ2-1	CASWGAGPNEQFF	TGTGCCAGCTGGGGGGCGGGGCCGAATGAGCAGTTCTTC
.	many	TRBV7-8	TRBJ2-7	CASSLPAASYEQYF	TGTGCCAGCAGCTTACCAGCGGCCTCCTACGAGCAGTACTTC
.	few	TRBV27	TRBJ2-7	CASSLPTYEQYF	TGTGCCAGCAGTCTCCCCACCTACGAGCAGTACTTC
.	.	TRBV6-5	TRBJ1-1	CASSYSIMNTEAFF	TGTGCCAGCAGTTACTCGATTATGAACACTGAAGCTTTCTTT
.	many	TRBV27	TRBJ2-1	CASSHRLGGNEQFF	TGTGCCAGCAGTCACCGACTAGGAGGCAATGAGCAGTTCTTC
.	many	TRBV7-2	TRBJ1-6	CASSYPEGERSLHF	TGTGCCAGCAGCTACCCCGAGGGAGAGAGATCCCTCCACTTT